Sequencing of this T cell receptor beta chain was carried out in a study of T cells in women clearing cervical HPV infection. Clones were read by immunoSEQ multiplex PCR, and TCRdb kept only the in-frame ones, dropping some. This repertoire includes about 40,000 clones. Germline V gene data show CDR1 as SNHLY and CDR2 as FYNNEI. V lost 4 bases and J lost 5, with 11 bases in between. The CDR3 extends over 14 amino acids. Remarks on this clone: Read coverage stops 3 residues before the CDR3 terminus; the germline J gene supplies the remainder.

The clonotype was recovered from a woman aged 18 to 69 with a cervical HPV16 infection that either progressed to CIN3+ or cleared (not recorded which). This chain joins TRBV2 and TRBJ1-4, with a weak D call TRBD1 (6 bases). The source material was blood buffy coat. The CDR3 protein is CASSAGHRNEKLFF. Partial CDR3 DNA: TGTGCCAGCAGTGCGGGACACAGGAATGAAAAA.